The entry that follows covers one T cell receptor beta chain sequence. Its matching antigen is unknown. Via MiXCR, TCRdb re-called the 5' RACE reads, giving one row per CDR3 protein. The sample contains 300,000 to 350,000 distinct CDR3 sequences, about 10% of which appear only once. This CDR3 is built from 16 residues. Germline-derived CDR1 and CDR2 are LGHNA and YNFKEQ. Deletions cut 3 bases from V and 3 bases from J, with 15 bases between. This sample was taken from a study of T cells after yellow fever vaccination. Looking at the study overall: It was SMART-Seq v4 Ultra Low Input that prepared the fractions with low cell numbers.

Study outcomes and limitations: The booster saw the reappearance of most primary-vaccination clones (approximately 96% CD4, roughly 87% CD8). CD4 and CD8 compartments shared a small share of clonotypes.

The receptor's source is a man between 18 and 29 years old who received the YFV17D yellow fever vaccine. This chain links TRBV4-2 with TRBJ2-1; the D call may be TRBD1 or TRBD2 (5 bases each). The material was CD4+ T cells sorted from PBMCs, obtained 45 days after the yellow fever booster vaccination. CDR3 nucleotide sequence: TGTGCCAGCAGCCAGGCCCAGGGACCGAGCTACAATGAGCAGTTCTTC. Protein: CASSQAQGPSYNEQFF.